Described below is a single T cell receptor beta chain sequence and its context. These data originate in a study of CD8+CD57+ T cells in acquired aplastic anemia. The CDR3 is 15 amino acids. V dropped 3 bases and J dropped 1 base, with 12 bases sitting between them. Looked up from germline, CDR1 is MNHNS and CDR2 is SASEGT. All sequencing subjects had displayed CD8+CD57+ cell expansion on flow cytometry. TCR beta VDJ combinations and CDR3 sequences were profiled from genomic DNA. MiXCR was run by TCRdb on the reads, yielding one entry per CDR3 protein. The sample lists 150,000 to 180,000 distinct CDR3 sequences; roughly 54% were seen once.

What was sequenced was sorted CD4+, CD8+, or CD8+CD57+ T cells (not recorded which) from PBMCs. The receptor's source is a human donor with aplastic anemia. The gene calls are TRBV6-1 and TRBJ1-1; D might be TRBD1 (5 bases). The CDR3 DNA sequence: TGTGCCAGCAGTGATAGTGGGGCGGGGAACACTGAAGCTTTCTTT. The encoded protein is CASSDSGAGNTEAFF.